These 32 T cell receptor beta chains originate from one sample sequenced in a study of cytomegalovirus exposure and HLA in healthy donors. PCR was performed using 60 Vbeta and 13 Jbeta primers. Sequencing was performed with immunoSEQ multiplex PCR; in TCRdb, only in-frame clones are kept and a portion is missing. The sample has 110,000 to 150,000 clones; approximately 80% are singletons. Input material: PBMCs. These receptors all come from a woman in her thirties or forties in good health and CMV-seropositive.

The chain is built from TRBV11-1 and TRBJ2-5, with 12 bases lining up with TRBD1. The J call may be wrong; the DNA end is better matched by TRBJ2-7. Germline CDR1 is SGHAT and CDR2 is FQDESV (reference sequence). The CDR3 extends over 16 amino acids. CDR3 sequence: CASSLVGTGGHYEQYF. Written as DNA, the CDR3 is TGTGCCAGCAGCTTAGTAGGGACAGGGGGCCACTACGAGCAGTACTTC.

This chain uses TRBV27 with TRBJ1-2; TRBD1 matches 7 bases. The germline gives CDR1 MNHEY, CDR2 SMNVEV (reference sequence). The V segment lost 0 bases and the J segment 5 bases; nucleotides outside the gene matches: 6. The CDR3 is 15 amino acids. The CDR3 coding sequence is TGTGCCAGCAGTTTATCCCCGACAGGGATATATGGCTACACCTTC. Translating gives CASSLSPTGIYGYTF.

The rearrangement joins TRBV13 to TRBJ1-2, with D uncertain. With 0 bases removed from V and 0 bases from J, the gap between germline ends came to 5 bases. Germline V lookup: CDR1 PRHDT, CDR2 FYEKMQ (reference sequence). CDR3 length: 14 residues. CDR3 in DNA: TGTGCCAGCAGCTTAGGGGTAGCTAACTATGGCTACACCTTC. This encodes CASSLGVANYGYTF.

The chain carries TRBV29-1 and TRBJ2-2; D possibly corresponds to TRBD1 (6 bases). The CDR3 length is 13 residues. Germline-derived CDR1 and CDR2 are SQVTM and ANQGSEA. Trimming removed 4 bases from V and 5 bases from J, with 11 bases in between. The CDR3 protein is CSVVRGGTGELFF. Here the CDR3 DNA reads TGCAGCGTTGTCAGGGGCGGGACCGGGGAGCTGTTTTTT.

This clone has a single count. This chain links TRBV7-8 with TRBJ2-5; tentatively, D is TRBD1 (5 bases). This CDR3 contains 13 residues. Trimming cost V 5 bases and J 2 bases, with 9 bases left between them. CDR1 and CDR2 (germline): SGHVS, FQNEAQ. CDR3 sequence (DNA): TGTGCCAGCAGCGTAGACAGACAAGAGACCCAGTACTTC. It codes for CASSVDRQETQYF.

V gene TRBV6-1 combines with J gene TRBJ2-1, with a tentative D call TRBD1 (5 bases). V lost 10 bases and J 0 bases, leaving 16 bases between the germline ends. Germline-derived CDR1 and CDR2 are MNHNS and SASEGT. The CDR3 has 15 residues. This CDR3 is CATDLGDSSYNEQFF. In nucleotides, the CDR3 is TGTGCCACCGACCTAGGAGACAGCTCCTACAATGAGCAGTTCTTC.

V is TRBV6-4 and J is TRBJ2-1; D is perhaps TRBD2 (5 bases). V lost 3 bases to trimming and J lost 4 bases, with 13 bases between them. Germline V gene sequence: CDR1 MRHNA, CDR2 SNTAGT. The CDR3 covers 15 residues. The CDR3 reads CASSEGSGGYNEQFF. The CDR3 region has the DNA TGTGCCAGCAGTGAGGGAAGCGGAGGATACAATGAGCAGTTCTTC.

V and J are TRBV18 and TRBJ2-7; TRBD2 aligns across 9 bases. J lost 3 bases, V lost 3 bases, and 12 bases had no gene match. The CDR3 has 17 amino acids. The germline gives CDR1 KGHSH, CDR2 LQKENI. The CDR3 sequence: CASSPSTPSGVFYEQYF. The DNA of the CDR3 is TGTGCCAGCTCACCCTCCACGCCTAGCGGGGTTTTCTACGAGCAGTACTTC. Variable domain in full (rest from reference TRBV18 and TRBJ2-7): NAGVMQNPRHLVRRRGQEARLRCSPMKGHSHVYWYRQLPEEGLKFMVYLQKENIIDESGMPKERFSAEFPKEGPSILRIQQVVRGDSAAYFCASSPSTPSGVFYEQYFGPGTRLTVT.

The gene calls are TRBV5-1 and TRBJ1-2; possible D gene TRBD1, 6 bases. Germline loops: CDR1 SGHRS, CDR2 YFSETQ. V lost 4 bases to trimming and J lost 2 bases, with 9 bases between them. CDR3 length equals 13 residues. In DNA, the CDR3 is TGCGCCAGCAGCGGGACACCCAACTATGGCTACACCTTC. Translation gives CASSGTPNYGYTF.

This clone was detected a few times. V gene TRBV4-3 combines with J gene TRBJ1-4, with D unclear. This CDR3 has 14 amino acids. The V end was cut by 0 bases, the J end by 5 bases, with 7 bases between. In germline, CDR1 is LGHNA, CDR2 YSLEER. The CDR3 DNA follows: TGCGCCAGCAGCCAAGAATGGCTCAATGAAAAACTGTTTTTT. This translates into CASSQEWLNEKLFF.

The V call is TRBV19, the J call TRBJ2-7; D perhaps matches TRBD2 (5 bases). The germline gives CDR1 LNHDA, CDR2 SQIVND (reference sequence). V lost 1 base and J lost 5, with 6 bases in between. This CDR3 is 12 amino acids long. CDR3: CASSIAGNEQYF. For the CDR3, the DNA is TGTGCCAGTAGTATAGCCGGGAACGAGCAGTACTTC.

The chain combines TRBV10-3 with TRBJ1-6; 10 positions match TRBD1. The CDR3 contains 15 residues. Germline assignment: CDR1 ENHRY and CDR2 SYGVKD. The V segment lost 9 bases and the J segment 8 bases; nucleotides outside the gene matches: 10. Written as DNA, the CDR3 is TGTGCCATTCCTTCCGGGACAGGGGTCGATTCACCCCTCCACTTT. Its protein product is CAIPSGTGVDSPLHF.

This clone was picked up a small number of times. The J gene is TRBJ2-3, the V gene TRBV5-6; 8 bases agree with TRBD1. V trimming: 3 bases; J trimming: 5 bases; junction bases outside the gene matches: 8. The CDR3 has 15 amino acids. Germline V gene sequence: CDR1 SGHDT, CDR2 YYEEEE. This chain's CDR3 is CASSWPGTGEDTQYF. The CDR3 region has the DNA TGTGCCAGCAGCTGGCCGGGGACAGGCGAAGATACGCAGTATTTT.

This rearrangement joins TRBV2 to TRBJ1-5; 8 nucleotides match TRBD1. Germline CDR1 SNHLY, CDR2 FYNNEI. The CDR3 totals 14 residues. J lost 7 bases, V lost 4 bases, and 6 bases had no gene match. CDR3 sequence reads: CASSVDRVRQPQHF. The CDR3 DNA reads as TGTGCCAGCAGTGTGGACAGGGTAAGACAGCCCCAGCATTTT. The full variable domain, completed using reference TRBV2 and TRBJ1-5, is EPEVTQTPSHQVTQMGQEVILRCVPISNHLYFYWYRQILGQKVEFLVSFYNNEISEKSEIFDDQFSVERPDGSNFTLKIRSTKLEDSAMYFCASSVDRVRQPQHFGDGTRLSIL.

The J gene is TRBJ2-7, the V gene TRBV5-4; D unclear. The germline V and J ends were trimmed by 0 bases and 4 bases, with 14 bases remaining between them. The germline gives CDR1 SGHNT, CDR2 YYREEE (reference sequence). The CDR3 length is 15 residues. The CDR3 DNA sequence: TGTGCCAGCAGCTTGGGAGGTGGCAGCCTATACGAGCAGTACTTC. Its translation is CASSLGGGSLYEQYF.

This chain joins TRBV11-2 and TRBJ2-2; D is unclear. The length of the CDR3 is 14 residues. The germline V gene has CDR1 SGHAT and CDR2 FQNNGV. Trimming pared 5 bases from V and 3 bases from J, leaving 10 bases between. The DNA for the CDR3 is TGTGCCAGCAGCACCACTACCGACACCGGGGAGCTGTTTTTT. It encodes CASSTTTDTGELFF.

The V gene is TRBV6-5, the J gene TRBJ2-3; tentative D call: TRBD1 (5 bases). Germline V gene data show CDR1 as MNHEY and CDR2 as SVGAGI. V was cut by 2 bases and J by 4 bases, with 10 bases left in between. This CDR3 is built from 14 residues. The CDR3 DNA follows: TGTGCCAGCAGTTACCAGGGTAGGGCAGATACGCAGTATTTT. It translates to CASSYQGRADTQYF.

The gene calls are TRBV28 and TRBJ2-4; maybe TRBD2 (5 bases). Trimming took 2 bases from V and 4 from J, leaving 12 bases between them. This CDR3 contains 15 residues. The germline V gene encodes CDR1 MDHEN and CDR2 SYDVKM. The CDR3 reads CASSLIGRGKNIQYF. The CDR3 DNA is TGTGCCAGCAGTTTAATAGGCCGGGGAAAAAACATTCAGTACTTC. The entire variable domain, with the rest obtained from reference TRBV28 and TRBJ2-4, is as follows: DVKVTQSSRYLVKRTGEKVFLECVQDMDHENMFWYRQDPGLGLRLIYFSYDVKMKEKGDIPEGYSVSREKKERFSLILESASTNQTSMYLCASSLIGRGKNIQYFGAGTRLSVL.

J is TRBJ2-2 and V is TRBV7-6; D is unclear. CDR3 size: 12 residues. Looked up from germline, CDR1 is SGHVS and CDR2 is FNYEAQ. Trimming stripped 5 bases from V and 2 bases from J, with 3 bases between. The CDR3 region is CASSPNTGELFF. The DNA of the CDR3 is TGTGCCAGCAGCCCTAACACCGGGGAGCTGTTTTTT.

The V call is TRBV7-8, the J call TRBJ2-7; TRBD2 agrees at 8 bases. Germline lookup yields CDR1 SGHVS and CDR2 FQNEAQ. CDR3 length: 15 residues. The junction had 10 bases not matched to a gene; V was cut back by 2 bases and J by 7 bases. This CDR3 reads CASSLMNGRGEEQYF. CDR3 coding DNA: TGTGCCAGCAGCTTAATGAACGGGAGGGGAGAAGAGCAGTACTTC.

The chain recombines TRBV19 with TRBJ1-4; the D is unclear. Trimming removed 4 bases from V and 1 base from J, with 10 bases in between. CDR1 and CDR2 (germline): LNHDA, SQIVND (reference sequence). CDR3 size: 15 residues. The CDR3: CASSTSGRTNEKLFF. The CDR3 bases are TGTGCCAGTAGTACCTCCGGGAGAACTAATGAAAAACTGTTTTTT.

The V and J genes are TRBV7-6 and TRBJ2-3, with D perhaps matching TRBD2 (6 bases). Trimming removed 2 bases at V and 2 bases at J, with 11 bases between. Germline CDR1 SGHVS, CDR2 FNYEAQ. The length of the CDR3 is 15 residues. Here the CDR3 reads CASSLTGVNTDTQYF. The CDR3 bases are TGTGCCAGCAGCTTAACGGGAGTAAACACAGATACGCAGTATTTT.

The genes are TRBV28 and TRBJ2-2, with a tentative D call TRBD2 (5 bases). The CDR3 loop spans 13 amino acids. Germline loops: CDR1 MDHEN, CDR2 SYDVKM. V was pared by 5 bases and J by 4 bases, with 8 bases between. CDR3 amino acids: CASSKRGTGELFF. Here the CDR3 DNA reads TGTGCCAGCAGTAAACGGGGCACCGGGGAGCTGTTTTTT.

This chain joins TRBV30 and TRBJ2-3, with TRBD2 matching 15 bases. V was pared by 4 bases and J by 3 bases, with 5 bases of the junction left unmatched. The germline CDR1 and CDR2 sequences are GTSNPN and SVGIG (reference sequence). CDR3 length: 16 residues. Here the CDR3 reads CAWTGGTSGRTDTQYF. The CDR3 DNA reads TGTGCCTGGACCGGGGGGACTAGCGGGAGGACAGATACGCAGTATTTT.

The count of this clone is one. The rearrangement joins TRBV28 to TRBJ2-7; D uncertain. The CDR3 has 13 residues. Germline V gene sequence: CDR1 MDHEN, CDR2 SYDVKM. Trimming took 5 bases from V and 2 from J, leaving 10 bases between them. The CDR3 loop reads CASSAQAAYEQYF. The CDR3 DNA reads as TGTGCCAGCAGTGCCCAGGCCGCCTACGAGCAGTACTTC. Full variable domain (rest looked up from reference TRBV28 and TRBJ2-7): DVKVTQSSRYLVKRTGEKVFLECVQDMDHENMFWYRQDPGLGLRLIYFSYDVKMKEKGDIPEGYSVSREKKERFSLILESASTNQTSMYLCASSAQAAYEQYFGPGTRLTVT.

The V and J genes are TRBV6-1 and TRBJ2-7; 8 bases agree with TRBD1. V shed 8 bases and J 7 bases; nucleotides not matched to a gene: 10. In germline, CDR1 is MNHNS, CDR2 SASEGT. This CDR3 spans 13 amino acids. CDR3 protein: CASVDRGRREQYF. In nucleotides, the CDR3 is TGTGCCAGCGTTGACAGGGGAAGGAGAGAGCAGTACTTC.

J is TRBJ1-2 and V is TRBV28; 10 positions match TRBD1. The junction had 5 bases not matched to a gene; V was cut back by 5 bases and J by 5 bases. This CDR3 region has 14 residues. Looked up from germline, CDR1 is MDHEN and CDR2 is SYDVKM. Here the CDR3 reads CASSQRTGGYGYTF. CDR3 DNA: TGTGCCAGCAGTCAGAGGACAGGGGGTTATGGCTACACCTTC.

The rearrangement links TRBV1 to TRBJ2-7; TRBD2, the D gene given by the table, was not confirmed from the DNA. TRBV1 is deemed a pseudogene. This CDR3 has 18 amino acids. Written as DNA, the CDR3 is TGCACCAGCAGCCAAGATCCCGGACTAGCGGGGGGCCTCTACGAGCAGTACTTC. This sequence encodes CTSSQDPGLAGGLYEQYF.

This clone showed up just once. The gene calls are TRBV6-5 and TRBJ2-1; 7 nucleotides match TRBD2. Germline lookup yields CDR1 MNHEY and CDR2 SVGAGI. The CDR3 runs 15 residues. Trimming at V came to 4 bases and at J to 7 bases, leaving 10 bases not matched to a gene. The CDR3 DNA follows: TGTGCCAGCAGTTTATCCGGGACTAAGGTAAATGAGCAGTTCTTC. Its protein is CASSLSGTKVNEQFF.

The chain employs TRBV4-2 and TRBJ2-6; D might be TRBD1 (5 bases). The ends were cut back, 0 bases at V and 0 bases at J, with 15 bases in the middle. This CDR3 is 19 amino acids long. Germline assignment: CDR1 LGHNA and CDR2 YNFKEQ. The CDR3 protein is CASSQDGRIGDSGANVLTF. In DNA form, the CDR3 reads TGTGCCAGCAGCCAAGACGGAAGGATAGGGGACTCTGGGGCCAACGTCCTGACTTTC.

The chain is built from TRBV7-9 and TRBJ2-7; 8 nucleotides align to TRBD1. CDR3 size: 14 residues. V lost 3 bases, J lost 2 bases, and 3 bases stayed unmatched. CDR1 is SEHNR and CDR2 is FQNEAQ in the germline V gene (reference sequence). In DNA form, the CDR3 reads TGTGCCAGCAGCTTGGACAGGGTGACCTACGAGCAGTACTTC. Protein product: CASSLDRVTYEQYF.

The rearrangement joins TRBV30 to TRBJ1-5, with D tentatively TRBD1 (6 bases). CDR1 is GTSNPN, CDR2 SVGIG, per germline (reference sequence). This CDR3 has 16 amino acids. V was clipped by 2 bases and J by 6 bases, with 20 bases between them. CDR3: CAWSPMGVGGIQPQHF. CDR3 DNA: TGTGCCTGGAGTCCCATGGGAGTAGGGGGAATTCAGCCCCAGCATTTT.